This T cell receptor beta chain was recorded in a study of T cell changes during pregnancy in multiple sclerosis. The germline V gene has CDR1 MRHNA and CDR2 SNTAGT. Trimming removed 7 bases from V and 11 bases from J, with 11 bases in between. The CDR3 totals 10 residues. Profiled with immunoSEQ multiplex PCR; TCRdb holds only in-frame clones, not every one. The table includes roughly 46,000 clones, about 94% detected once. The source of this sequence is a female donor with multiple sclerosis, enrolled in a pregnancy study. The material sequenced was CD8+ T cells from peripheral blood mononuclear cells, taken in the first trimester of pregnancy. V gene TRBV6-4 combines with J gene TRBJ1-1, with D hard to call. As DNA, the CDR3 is TGTGCCAGCACCCAGCGTGGGGCTTTCTTT. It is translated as CASTQRGAFF.